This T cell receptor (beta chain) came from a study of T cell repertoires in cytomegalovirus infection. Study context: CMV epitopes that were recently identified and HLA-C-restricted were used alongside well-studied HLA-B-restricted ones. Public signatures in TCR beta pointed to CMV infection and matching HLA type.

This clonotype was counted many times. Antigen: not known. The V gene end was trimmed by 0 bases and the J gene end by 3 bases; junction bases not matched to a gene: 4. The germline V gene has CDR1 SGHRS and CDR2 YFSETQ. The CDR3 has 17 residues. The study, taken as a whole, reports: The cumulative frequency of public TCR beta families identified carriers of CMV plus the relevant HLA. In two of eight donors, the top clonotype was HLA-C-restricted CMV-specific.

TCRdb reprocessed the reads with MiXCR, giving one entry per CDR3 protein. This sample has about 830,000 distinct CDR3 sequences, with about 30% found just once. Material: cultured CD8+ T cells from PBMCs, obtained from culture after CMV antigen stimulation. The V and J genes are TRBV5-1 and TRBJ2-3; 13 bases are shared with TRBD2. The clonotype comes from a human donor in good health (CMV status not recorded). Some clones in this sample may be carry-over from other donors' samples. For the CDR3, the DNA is TGCGCCAGCAGCTTGGAGGGGACTAGCGGGGTGACAGATACGCAGTATTTT. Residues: CASSLEGTSGVTDTQYF.